The rows below give T cell receptor beta chains drawn from one sample of a study of cytomegalovirus exposure and HLA in healthy donors. Using immunoSEQ multiplex PCR, the repertoire was profiled, and TCRdb retains in-frame clones only, with some absent. This listing includes 150,000 to 200,000 clones. The sample taken for sequencing was PBMCs. Source of these receptors: a woman aged 18-35 years in good health and CMV-seropositive. Each CDR3 is given with its conserved first and last residue. D genes are given only for firm matches.

NA,TRBV30,CAWSGGPYGYTF
NA,TRBV6-5,CASSYSRKGDQPQHF
NA,TRBV5-8,CASSLALYGHTNTEAFF
TRBD2,TRBV28,CASREGQNTGELFF
NA,TRBV30,CAWSQGYGYTF
NA,TRBV5-6,CASSEDTNYGYTF
TRBD1,TRBV19,CASSIRDRDPTNEKLFF
NA,TRBV2,CASSLLGSYEQYF
NA,TRBV5-1,CASSGDFVGEQYF
NA,TRBV19,CASSFQWNQPQHF
TRBD1,TRBV10-2,CASSESDRVYGYTF
TRBD1,TRBV5-1,CASSLGQGGTEAFF
NA,TRBV11-2,CASSFVLNTEAFF
NA,TRBV6-5,CASQEGGYFGYTF
NA,TRBV18,CASSPTGVDYGYTF
TRBD1,TRBV9,CASSRTGVGYTF